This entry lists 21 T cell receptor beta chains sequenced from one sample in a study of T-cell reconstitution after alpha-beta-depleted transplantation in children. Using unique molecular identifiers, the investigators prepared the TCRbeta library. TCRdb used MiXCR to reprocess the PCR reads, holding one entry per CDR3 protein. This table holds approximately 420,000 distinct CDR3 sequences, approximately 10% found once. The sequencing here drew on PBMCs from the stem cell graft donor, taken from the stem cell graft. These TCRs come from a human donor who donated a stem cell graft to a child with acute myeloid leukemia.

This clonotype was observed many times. In nucleotides, the CDR3 is TGTGCCAGCAGCCTCGACCCCACAGATACGCAGTATTTT. The encoded protein is CASSLDPTDTQYF. This rearrangement joins TRBV3-1 to TRBJ2-3; D is unclear. Between the trimmed V and J ends, which lost 4 bases and 2 bases, there was a span of 7 bases. The germline V gene has CDR1 LGHDT and CDR2 YNNKEL (reference sequence). The CDR3 spans 13 residues.

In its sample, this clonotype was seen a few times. The CDR3 nucleotides are TGTGCCATCGATGAGGGGGCAGCTAACTATGGCTACACCTTC. Translation: CAIDEGAANYGYTF. This chain uses TRBV2 with TRBJ1-2; TRBD1 matches 7 bases. After removal of 10 bases from V and 0 bases from J, the junction contained 8 bases not matched to a gene. This CDR3 comprises 14 residues. Germline loops: CDR1 SNHLY, CDR2 FYNNEI.

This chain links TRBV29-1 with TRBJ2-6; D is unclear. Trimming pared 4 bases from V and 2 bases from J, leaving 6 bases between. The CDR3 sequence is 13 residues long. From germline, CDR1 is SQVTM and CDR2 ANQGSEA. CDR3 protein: CSVAKTGANVLTF. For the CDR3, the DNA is TGCAGCGTTGCAAAAACTGGGGCCAACGTCCTGACTTTC.

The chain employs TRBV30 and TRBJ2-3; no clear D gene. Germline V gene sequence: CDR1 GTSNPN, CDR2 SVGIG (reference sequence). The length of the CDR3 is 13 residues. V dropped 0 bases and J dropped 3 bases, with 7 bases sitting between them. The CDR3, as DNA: TGTGCCTGGAGTGTCGTTCAGACAGATACGCAGTATTTT. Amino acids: CAWSVVQTDTQYF.

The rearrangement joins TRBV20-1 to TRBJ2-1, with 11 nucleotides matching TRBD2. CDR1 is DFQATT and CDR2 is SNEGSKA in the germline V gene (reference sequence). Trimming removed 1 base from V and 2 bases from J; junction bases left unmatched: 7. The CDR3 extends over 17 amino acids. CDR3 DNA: TGCAGTGCTAGAGTAGCGGGAGGGCCAGGGACCTACAATGAGCAGTTCTTC. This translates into CSARVAGGPGTYNEQFF.

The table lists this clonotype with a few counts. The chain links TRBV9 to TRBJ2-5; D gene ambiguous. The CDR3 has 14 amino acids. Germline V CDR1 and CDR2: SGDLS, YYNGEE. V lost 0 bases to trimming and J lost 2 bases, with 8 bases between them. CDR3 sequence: CASSVEAGQETQYF. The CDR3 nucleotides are TGTGCCAGCAGCGTAGAGGCAGGTCAAGAGACCCAGTACTTC.

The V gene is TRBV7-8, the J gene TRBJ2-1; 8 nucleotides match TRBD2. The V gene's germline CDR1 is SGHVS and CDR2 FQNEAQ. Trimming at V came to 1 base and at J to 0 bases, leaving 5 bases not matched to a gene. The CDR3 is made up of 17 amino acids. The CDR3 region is CASSLGGAGGSYNEQFF. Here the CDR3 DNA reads TGTGCCAGCAGCTTAGGGGGGGCGGGGGGCTCCTACAATGAGCAGTTCTTC.

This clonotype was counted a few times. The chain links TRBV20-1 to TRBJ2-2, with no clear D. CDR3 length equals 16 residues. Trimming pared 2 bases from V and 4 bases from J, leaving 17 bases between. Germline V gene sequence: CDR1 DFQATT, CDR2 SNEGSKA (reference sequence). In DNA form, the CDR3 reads TGCAGTGCTAGACCACTCACCGATACCCCCACCGGGGAGCTGTTTTTT. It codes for CSARPLTDTPTGELFF.

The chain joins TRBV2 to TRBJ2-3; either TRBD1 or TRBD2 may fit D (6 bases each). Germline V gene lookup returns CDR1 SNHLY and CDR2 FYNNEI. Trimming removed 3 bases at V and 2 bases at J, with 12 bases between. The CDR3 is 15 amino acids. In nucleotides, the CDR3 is TGTGCCAGCAGTGAGTGGCGGGACACCACAGATACGCAGTATTTT. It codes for CASSEWRDTTDTQYF.

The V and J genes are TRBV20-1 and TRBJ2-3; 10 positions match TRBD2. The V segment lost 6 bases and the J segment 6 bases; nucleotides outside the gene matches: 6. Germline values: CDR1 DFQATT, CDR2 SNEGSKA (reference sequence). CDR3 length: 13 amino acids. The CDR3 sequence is CSAQSGGADTQYF. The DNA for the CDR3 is TGCAGTGCCCAGAGCGGGGGGGCGGATACGCAGTATTTT.

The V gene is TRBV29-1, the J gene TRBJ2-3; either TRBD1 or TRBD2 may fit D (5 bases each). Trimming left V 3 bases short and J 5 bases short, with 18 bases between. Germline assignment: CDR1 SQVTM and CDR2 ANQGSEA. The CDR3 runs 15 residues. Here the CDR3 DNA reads TGCAGCGTTGAGGAGCCAGGGCGGGCTGAAGATACGCAGTATTTT. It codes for CSVEEPGRAEDTQYF.

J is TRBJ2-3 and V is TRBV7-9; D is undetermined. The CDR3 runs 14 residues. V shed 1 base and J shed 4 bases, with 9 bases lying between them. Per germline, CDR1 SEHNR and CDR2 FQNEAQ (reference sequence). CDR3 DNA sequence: TGTGCCAGCAGCTTAGTGTTCAGGTCAGATACGCAGTATTTT. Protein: CASSLVFRSDTQYF.

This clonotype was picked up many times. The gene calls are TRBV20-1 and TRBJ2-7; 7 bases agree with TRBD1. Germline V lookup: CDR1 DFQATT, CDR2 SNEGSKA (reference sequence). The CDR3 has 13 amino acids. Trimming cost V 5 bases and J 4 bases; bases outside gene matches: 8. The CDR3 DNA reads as TGCAGTGCTGCGGCACAGGGGAAATACGAGCAGTACTTC. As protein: CSAAAQGKYEQYF.

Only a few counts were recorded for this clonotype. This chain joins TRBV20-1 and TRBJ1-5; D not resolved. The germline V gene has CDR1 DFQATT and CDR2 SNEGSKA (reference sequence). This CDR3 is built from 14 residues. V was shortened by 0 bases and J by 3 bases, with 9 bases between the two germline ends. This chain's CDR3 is CSARDKTPNQPQHF. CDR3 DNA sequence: TGCAGTGCTAGAGATAAGACTCCCAATCAGCCCCAGCATTTT.

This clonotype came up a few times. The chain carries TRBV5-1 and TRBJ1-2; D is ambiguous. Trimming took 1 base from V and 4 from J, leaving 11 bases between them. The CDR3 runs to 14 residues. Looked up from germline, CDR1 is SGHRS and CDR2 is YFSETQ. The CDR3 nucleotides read TGCGCCAGCAGCTTGTCACCGGGCGCCTATGGCTACACCTTC. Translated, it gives CASSLSPGAYGYTF.

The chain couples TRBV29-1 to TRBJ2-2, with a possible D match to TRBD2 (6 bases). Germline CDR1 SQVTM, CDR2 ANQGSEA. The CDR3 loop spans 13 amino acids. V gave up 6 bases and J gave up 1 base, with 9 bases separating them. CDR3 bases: TGCAGCGTCGGGGGAGTGAACACCGGGGAGCTGTTTTTT. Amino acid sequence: CSVGGVNTGELFF.

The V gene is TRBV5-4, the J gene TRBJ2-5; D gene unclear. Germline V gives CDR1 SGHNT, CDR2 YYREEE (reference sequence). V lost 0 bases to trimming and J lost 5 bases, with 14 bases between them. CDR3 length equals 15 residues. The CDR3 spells CASSLASGLGETQYF. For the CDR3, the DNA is TGTGCCAGCAGCTTGGCCTCTGGCCTTGGGGAGACCCAGTACTTC.

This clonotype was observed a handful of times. The CDR3 nucleotides read TGCGCCAGCAGCTTGTCGTCAGGGGGAGGGTACAATGAGCAGTTCTTC. The encoded protein is CASSLSSGGGYNEQFF. The chain recombines TRBV5-1 with TRBJ2-1; D tentatively reads TRBD1 or TRBD2 (7 bases each). Germline CDR1 SGHRS, CDR2 YFSETQ. Between the trimmed V and J ends, which lost 1 base and 4 bases, there was a span of 15 bases. This CDR3 is built from 16 residues.

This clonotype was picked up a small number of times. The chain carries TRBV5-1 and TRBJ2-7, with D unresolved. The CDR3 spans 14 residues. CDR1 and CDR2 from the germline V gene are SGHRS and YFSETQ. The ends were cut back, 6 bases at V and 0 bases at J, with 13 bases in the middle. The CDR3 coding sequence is TGCGCCAGCACTCGGACGGCCAGCTCCTACGAGCAGTACTTC. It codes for CASTRTASSYEQYF.

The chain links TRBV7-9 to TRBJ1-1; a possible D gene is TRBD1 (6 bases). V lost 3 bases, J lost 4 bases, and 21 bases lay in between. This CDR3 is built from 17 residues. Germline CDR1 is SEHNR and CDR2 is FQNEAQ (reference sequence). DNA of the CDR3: TGTGCCAGCAGCTTGGGGGCCGGGACACACCTGGGCACTGAAGCTTTCTTT. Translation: CASSLGAGTHLGTEAFF.

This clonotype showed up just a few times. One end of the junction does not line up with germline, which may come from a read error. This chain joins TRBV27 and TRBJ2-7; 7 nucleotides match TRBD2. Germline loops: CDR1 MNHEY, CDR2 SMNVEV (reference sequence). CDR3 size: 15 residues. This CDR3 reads CASSSPWEGSYKQYF. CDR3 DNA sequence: TGTGCCAGCAGTTCCCCCTGGGAGGGCTCCTACAAGCAGTACTTC.